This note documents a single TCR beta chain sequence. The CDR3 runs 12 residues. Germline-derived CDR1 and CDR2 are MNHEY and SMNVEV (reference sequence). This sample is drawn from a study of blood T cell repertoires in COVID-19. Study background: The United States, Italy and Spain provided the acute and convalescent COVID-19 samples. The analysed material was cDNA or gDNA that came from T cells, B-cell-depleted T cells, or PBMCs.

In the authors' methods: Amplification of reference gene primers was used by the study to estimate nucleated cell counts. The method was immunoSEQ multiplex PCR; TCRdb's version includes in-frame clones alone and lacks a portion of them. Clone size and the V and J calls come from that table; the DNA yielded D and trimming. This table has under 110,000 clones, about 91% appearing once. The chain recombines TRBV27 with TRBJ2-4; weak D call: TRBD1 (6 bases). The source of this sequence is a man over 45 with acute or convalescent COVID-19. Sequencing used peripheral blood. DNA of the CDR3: TGTCCCCACCAGGGACACGGAAACATTCAGTACTTC. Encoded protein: CPHQGHGNIQYF.